Below are 28 T cell receptor beta chains sequenced from a single sample in a study of Graves' ophthalmopathy and Graves' hyperthyroidism. Transcripts of RNA were the source for amplifying TCR beta CDR3 regions. First-round RT-PCR used HTBI primers; second-round multiplex PCR followed. TCRdb re-called the multiplex PCR reads through MiXCR, storing one row per CDR3 protein. The data contain 400,000 to 450,000 distinct CDR3 sequences, around a fifth of them singletons. Sample: peripheral blood. Every receptor here comes from a woman under 30 with stable Graves' hyperthyroidism.

Many counts were recorded for this clonotype. The rearrangement uses TRBV6-5 and TRBJ1-3; D remains unclear. There are 15 residues in the CDR3. The V gene lost 0 bases and the J gene lost 2 bases, with 8 bases spanning the gap. Germline V gives CDR1 MNHEY, CDR2 SVGAGI. CDR3 bases: TGTGCCAGCAGTTACTCGTTAGGGCCTGGAAACACCATATATTTT. Translated: CASSYSLGPGNTIYF.

The sample holds a few counts of this clonotype. The rearrangement joins TRBV28 to TRBJ1-2; possibly TRBD1 for D (6 bases). Germline assignment: CDR1 MDHEN and CDR2 SYDVKM. Trimming cost V 1 base and J 4 bases, with 10 bases left between them. The length of the CDR3 is 14 residues. CDR3 protein: CASSLSAGAYGYTF. CDR3 nucleotides: TGTGCCAGCAGTTTATCCGCAGGGGCCTATGGCTACACCTTC.

This clonotype occurred many times. The gene calls are TRBV30 and TRBJ2-4; D is undetermined. The V and J ends lost 1 base and 0 bases respectively, with 4 bases between them. Germline-derived CDR1 and CDR2 are GTSNPN and SVGIG (reference sequence). The CDR3 length is 13 residues. This chain's CDR3 is CAWSGLAKNIQYF. The CDR3 DNA is TGTGCCTGGAGTGGCTTAGCCAAAAACATTCAGTACTTC.

This clonotype was picked up many times. The V call is TRBV12-3 or TRBV12-4, the J call TRBJ1-5; 9 nucleotides match TRBD1. CDR3 length: 13 residues. The trim removed 5 bases at V and 9 bases at J, leaving 5 bases unmatched. The CDR3 coding sequence is TGTGCCAGCAGTGGGACAGGGAATACGCCCCAGCATTTT. It is translated as CASSGTGNTPQHF.

About this clonotype itself: The CDR3 does not close with the conserved phenylalanine or tryptophan, likely indicating a read error. It is unclear where the CDR3 begins or ends on the DNA, so no DNA is shown, and the CDR3 is as TCRdb lists it. The chain employs TRBV7-3 and TRBJ1-5; TRBD1 was called by the table and not checked on the DNA. Both ends counted, the CDR3 spans 14 residues. In germline, CDR1 is SGHTA, CDR2 FQGTGA. The CDR3 is CASSLGHRNQPQQL.

The chain has TRBV3-1 and TRBJ2-7; 7 nucleotides agree with TRBD1. The V gene end was trimmed by 4 bases and the J gene end by 2 bases; junction bases not matched to a gene: 8. This CDR3 spans 15 amino acids. Per the germline V gene, CDR1 is LGHDT and CDR2 is YNNKEL (reference sequence). This chain's CDR3 is CASSLFEGAPYEQYF. The CDR3 region has the DNA TGTGCCAGCAGCCTTTTCGAGGGGGCCCCCTACGAGCAGTACTTC.

As to this clonotype: A much bigger clone sits one base away, suggesting this may be a read error. The chain couples TRBV2 to TRBJ2-5; TRBD1 agrees at 7 bases. The CDR3 is 14 residues long. Germline CDR1 reads SNHLY; CDR2 reads FYNNEI. Unmatched junction bases numbered 7, after V lost 4 bases and J lost 5 bases. CDR3 nucleotide sequence: TGTGCCAGCAGTGCTTCCAGGGGGTCTGAGACCCAGTACTTC. Its protein product is CASSASRGSETQYF.

This clonotype was counted many times. The V call is TRBV12-3 or TRBV12-4, the J call TRBJ1-2; unclear D gene. The CDR3 runs to 13 residues. The V and J ends lost 5 bases and 4 bases respectively, with 11 bases between them. The CDR3, as DNA: TGTGCCAGCAGTCCCGGGGTAACCTATGGCTACACCTTC. Amino acids: CASSPGVTYGYTF.

This clonotype came up many times. The rearrangement joins TRBV19 to TRBJ1-2, with D unclear. The CDR3 is 17 residues long. Trimming took off 3 bases at V and 0 bases at J, with 17 bases between the two ends. CDR1 and CDR2 (germline): LNHDA, SQIVND (reference sequence). The CDR3 reads CASSIHPQANPNYGYTF. Here the CDR3 DNA reads TGTGCCAGTAGTATTCACCCGCAGGCTAACCCTAACTATGGCTACACCTTC.

The J gene is TRBJ1-2, the V gene TRBV24-1; TRBD1 aligns across 8 bases. Germline V lookup: CDR1 KGHDR, CDR2 SFDVKD. This CDR3 is 15 amino acids long. V dropped 6 bases and J dropped 8; count of bases not matched to a gene: 13. The CDR3 reads CATSNPGQGAWGYTF. CDR3 DNA sequence: TGTGCCACCAGTAACCCCGGGCAGGGGGCGTGGGGCTACACCTTC.

This clonotype was observed many times. A read error may account for a junction end that differs from germline. The chain is built from TRBV24-1 and TRBJ1-5; 8 bases are a match to TRBD1. The CDR3 contains 13 residues. Germline V CDR1 and CDR2: KGHDR, SFDVKD. CDR3 coding DNA: TGTGCCACCAGTGATTCAGCGGGACAGGTAACGAATTTT. The encoded protein is CATSDSAGQVTNF.

Only a few counts were recorded for this clonotype. The V call is TRBV12-3 or TRBV12-4, the J call TRBJ1-1, with D hard to call. V was shortened by 5 bases and J by 0 bases, with 13 bases between the two germline ends. The CDR3 spans 15 residues. For the CDR3, the DNA is TGTGCCAGCAGTACTCAAGGCCCCATGAACACTGAAGCTTTCTTT. Translated, it gives CASSTQGPMNTEAFF.

This clonotype was detected many times. The genes are TRBV20-1 and TRBJ2-7, with 7 bases lining up with TRBD1. The CDR3 has 13 amino acids. Germline CDR1 is DFQATT and CDR2 is SNEGSKA (reference sequence). The junction had 5 bases not matched to a gene; V was cut back by 6 bases and J by 0 bases. The CDR3: CSASGQASYEQYF. CDR3 sequence (DNA): TGCAGTGCAAGCGGACAGGCCTCCTACGAGCAGTACTTC.

This clonotype was picked up many times. The chain links TRBV9 to TRBJ1-3, with 7 positions matching TRBD1. The CDR3 spans 15 residues. CDR1 SGDLS and CDR2 YYNGEE come from the germline V gene. V shed 3 bases, J shed 4 bases, and the junction held 7 bases outside the gene matches. CDR3 in DNA: TGTGCCAGCAGCGCGACAGGGTCCCAGGGAAACACCATATATTTT. It specifies CASSATGSQGNTIYF.

This clonotype was picked up many times. The chain has TRBV6-4 and TRBJ1-5; the match to TRBD1 covers 7 bases. This CDR3 region has 17 residues. The V segment lost 0 bases and the J segment 0 bases; nucleotides outside the gene matches: 5. Germline CDR1 and CDR2: MRHNA and SNTAGT. CDR3 sequence (DNA): TGTGCCAGCAGTGACTCAGGACAGGCGTCTAGCAATCAGCCCCAGCATTTT. It codes for CASSDSGQASSNQPQHF.

This clonotype was found many times. The chain is built from TRBV12-3 or TRBV12-4 and TRBJ1-2, with D perhaps TRBD1 (5 bases). V was pared by 6 bases and J by 3 bases, with 8 bases between. CDR3 length: 12 residues. CDR3 protein: CASSPGYYGYTF. The CDR3 nucleotides read TGTGCCAGCAGCCCAGGGTACTATGGCTACACCTTC.

This clonotype was observed many times. The chain joins TRBV10-3 to TRBJ2-7; 7 bases fit TRBD1. The trim removed 10 bases at V and 3 bases at J, leaving 12 bases unmatched. The CDR3 spans 14 residues. Germline CDR1 ENHRY, CDR2 SYGVKD. Written as DNA, the CDR3 is TGTGCCACCTCTGACAGGGTGACAGTCTACGAGCAGTACTTC. It yields the protein CATSDRVTVYEQYF.

The table lists this clonotype with many counts. The chain employs TRBV6-2 or TRBV6-3 and TRBJ1-5, with a tentative D call TRBD1 (6 bases). Germline lookup yields CDR1 MNHEY and CDR2 SVGEGT. V lost 4 bases and J 5 bases, leaving 9 bases between the germline ends. The CDR3 totals 13 residues. CDR3 nucleotide sequence: TGTGCCAGCAGTTGGAACAGGGATCAGCCCCAGCATTTT. Translating gives CASSWNRDQPQHF.

This clonotype was picked up a small number of times. The rearrangement uses TRBV27 and TRBJ1-6; D might be TRBD1 (6 bases). The CDR3 runs 14 residues. CDR1 is MNHEY and CDR2 is SMNVEV in the germline V gene (reference sequence). Between the trimmed V and J ends, which lost 6 bases and 7 bases, there was a span of 13 bases. The CDR3 DNA follows: TGTGCCAGCAGCCGTGGGGGCCCAAATTCACCCCTCCACTTT. This gives the protein CASSRGGPNSPLHF.

Many counts were recorded for this clonotype. The rearrangement links TRBV4-1 to TRBJ1-2; 9 bases are a match to TRBD1. CDR3 size: 15 residues. CDR1 is MGHRA, CDR2 YSYEKL, per germline. After removal of 2 bases from V and 7 bases from J, the junction contained 8 bases not matched to a gene. CDR3 bases: TGCGCCAGCAGCCAATACAGGGGGCAGACTGCTGGCTACACCTTC. Translation: CASSQYRGQTAGYTF.

This chain joins TRBV24-1 and TRBJ2-1; 12 bases align to TRBD2. Looked up from germline, CDR1 is KGHDR and CDR2 is SFDVKD. The ends lost 3 bases at V and 2 bases at J; junction bases unmatched: 1. The length of the CDR3 is 16 residues. The DNA of the CDR3 is TGTGCCACCAGTGATCCTAGCGGGAGGGCCTACAATGAGCAGTTCTTC. Its translation: CATSDPSGRAYNEQFF.

This clonotype was picked up many times. Being one base from a much bigger clone, this may be a read error. The V and J genes are TRBV6-2 or TRBV6-3 and TRBJ1-1, with no clear D. This CDR3 region has 13 residues. Germline lookup yields CDR1 MNHEY and CDR2 SVGEGT. CDR3 in DNA: TGTGCCAGCAGTTTTTACCCCCCGACTGAAGCTTCCTTT. Amino acid sequence: CASSFYPPTEASF.

V and J are TRBV3-1 and TRBJ2-5, with 7 bases aligning to TRBD2. This CDR3 is 16 amino acids long. Germline CDR1 LGHDT, CDR2 YNNKEL (reference sequence). J gave up 1 base and V 4 bases, and 9 bases lay outside the gene matches. The CDR3 sequence: CASSLGPSGVQETQYF. Here the CDR3 DNA reads TGTGCCAGCAGCCTGGGACCCAGCGGGGTCCAAGAGACCCAGTACTTC.

The chain couples TRBV6-2 or TRBV6-3 to TRBJ2-5; D possibly corresponds to TRBD2 (5 bases). This CDR3 region has 14 residues. CDR1 and CDR2 (germline): MNHEY, SVGEGT. V was cut by 6 bases and J by 3 bases, with 14 bases left in between. The CDR3 DNA sequence: TGTGCCAGCAGCCCTCTCGGGGAAAAAGAGACCCAGTACTTC. It specifies CASSPLGEKETQYF.

This clonotype was seen just once. A read error is possible here, since a much larger clone lies one base away. This chain uses TRBV9 with TRBJ2-2; D perhaps matches TRBD2 (5 bases). CDR3 length: 12 amino acids. In germline, CDR1 is SGDLS, CDR2 YYNGEE. In DNA form, the CDR3 reads TGTGCCAGCAGCGGGAGAGCCGGGGAGCTGTCTTTT. It is translated as CASSGRAGELSF.

The chain couples TRBV19 to TRBJ1-2, with D hard to call. Trimming shortened V by 5 bases and J by 2 bases, and 12 bases separated the two germline ends. CDR1 is LNHDA and CDR2 is SQIVND in the germline V gene (reference sequence). This CDR3 comprises 14 residues. CDR3 amino acids: CASSYGQPNYGYTF. CDR3 DNA sequence: TGTGCCAGTAGTTATGGGCAGCCGAACTATGGCTACACCTTC.

This clonotype has ten or more counts. The rearrangement uses TRBV20-1 and TRBJ1-6; no clear D. Trimming stripped 3 bases from V and 12 bases from J, with 12 bases between. In germline, CDR1 is DFQATT, CDR2 SNEGSKA (reference sequence). This CDR3 has 12 residues. The CDR3 spells CSARGVGLPLHF. The DNA of the CDR3 is TGCAGTGCTAGGGGCGTGGGTTTACCCCTCCACTTT.

A note on this clonotype: A much bigger clone sits one base away, suggesting this may be a read error. The DNA is omitted, as the CDR3 cannot be located on it reliably, and the CDR3 follows TCRdb's listing. CDR3 protein: CASSRPWGVGTEACF. The J gene is TRBJ1-1, the V gene TRBV4-1; TRBD1 is taken as the D call from the table, unchecked against the DNA. The CDR3 numbers 15 amino acids, ends counted. In germline, CDR1 is MGHRA, CDR2 YSYEKL.